The next 19 T cell receptor beta chains were all read from a single sample in a study of shared clonotypes between healthy human individuals. The repertoire was sequenced with immunoSEQ multiplex PCR; TCRdb's copy has only in-frame clones and lacks some. The sample yields some 2,500,000 clones, just under 95% seen once. The sequenced sample consisted of naive CD4+ T cells from PBMCs. Subset described: CD45RA+ positively selected. These receptor sequences come from a man in his late teens or twenties in good health. Some clones in this sample may be carry-over from other donors' samples.

V is TRBV4-1 and J is TRBJ2-3; D perhaps matches TRBD2 (6 bases). The CDR3 extends over 17 amino acids. Germline V gives CDR1 MGHRA, CDR2 YSYEKL. V dropped 1 base and J dropped 4 bases, with 18 bases sitting between them. CDR3 region: CASSQVPVGRGPDTQYF. The DNA of the CDR3 is TGCGCCAGCAGCCAAGTTCCGGTTGGGCGGGGACCAGATACGCAGTATTTT.

A note on this clone: Other DNA sequences from this sample encode an identical CDR3 as well. This chain joins TRBV9 and TRBJ2-1; a weak D match, TRBD1 (6 bases). Between the trimmed V and J ends, which lost 0 bases and 6 bases, there was a span of 10 bases. CDR1 SGDLS and CDR2 YYNGEE come from the germline V gene. This CDR3 region has 14 residues. Here the CDR3 reads CASSVGGTLNEQFF. Here the CDR3 DNA reads TGTGCCAGCAGCGTAGGAGGGACACTCAATGAGCAGTTCTTC. Combining the CDR3 with reference TRBV9 and TRBJ2-1 gives the whole variable domain DSGVTQTPKHLITATGQRVTLRCSPRSGDLSVYWYQQSLDQGLQFLIQYYNGEERAKGNILERFSAQQFPDLHSELNLSSLELGDSALYFCASSVGGTLNEQFFGPGTRLTVL.

The V and J genes are TRBV4-2 and TRBJ2-3; TRBD2 matches at 8 bases. Germline V gene sequence: CDR1 LGHNA, CDR2 YNFKEQ. With 2 bases clipped from V and 6 bases from J, the junction kept 4 bases outside the gene matches. CDR3 length: 14 amino acids. The CDR3 region has the DNA TGTGCCAGCAGCCAACTAGCGGGTGCCGATACGCAGTATTTT. It yields the protein CASSQLAGADTQYF.

This clone came up once. This same CDR3 is encoded by further DNA sequences in the sample. The chain uses TRBV6-5 and TRBJ1-1; D remains ambiguous. The CDR3 consists of 14 residues. Germline V lookup: CDR1 MNHEY, CDR2 SVGAGI. Trimming removed 0 bases at V and 0 bases at J, with 5 bases between. The CDR3 reads CASSYSSVNTEAFF. The CDR3 DNA reads as TGTGCCAGCAGTTACTCCAGTGTGAACACTGAAGCTTTCTTT.

This chain connects TRBV6-1 to TRBJ1-5; 9 bases agree with TRBD1. Germline CDR1 and CDR2: MNHNS and SASEGT. The V gene end was trimmed by 10 bases and the J gene end by 4 bases; junction bases not matched to a gene: 8. CDR3 size: 14 residues. CDR3 coding DNA: TGTGCCACCGGCCGGACAGGGGCGAATCAGCCCCAGCATTTT. Translated, it gives CATGRTGANQPQHF.

The chain recombines TRBV21-1 with TRBJ1-1; TRBD1, the table's D call, lacks a check against the DNA. TRBV21-1 is marked as a pseudogene. The CDR3 has 15 amino acids. CDR3 amino acids: CASSKKRTGDTEAFF. CDR3 in DNA: TGTGCCAGCAGCAAAAAGAGGACAGGGGACACTGAAGCTTTCTTT.

As regards this clone: The sample contains more than one DNA sequence encoding this CDR3. The chain employs TRBV9 and TRBJ2-7; 10 positions agree with TRBD2. The CDR3 runs to 14 residues. V lost 0 bases to trimming and J lost 6 bases; unmatched junction nucleotides: 3. Germline-derived CDR1 and CDR2 are SGDLS and YYNGEE. The CDR3 DNA follows: TGTGCCAGCAGCGTAGGTACTAGCGGGATCGAGCAGTACTTC. This gives the protein CASSVGTSGIEQYF. Looking up the rest from reference TRBV9 and TRBJ2-7 gives the full variable domain: DSGVTQTPKHLITATGQRVTLRCSPRSGDLSVYWYQQSLDQGLQFLIQYYNGEERAKGNILERFSAQQFPDLHSELNLSSLELGDSALYFCASSVGTSGIEQYFGPGTRLTVT.

This clone was observed once. J is TRBJ2-1 and V is TRBV5-4; 8 bases match TRBD2. Per germline, CDR1 SGHNT and CDR2 YYREEE (reference sequence). V trimming: 4 bases; J trimming: 2 bases; junction bases outside the gene matches: 5. CDR3 size: 15 residues. This chain's CDR3 is CASSASGSPYNEQFF. DNA of the CDR3: TGTGCCAGCAGCGCCAGCGGGAGCCCCTACAATGAGCAGTTCTTC.

To note about this clone: This sample includes further DNA sequences coding for the same CDR3. Here the CDR3 reads CASSSGGSSYNEQFF. The CDR3 DNA follows: TGCGCCAGCAGTTCGGGGGGGAGCTCCTACAATGAGCAGTTCTTC. This sequence joins TRBV5-1 and TRBJ2-1, with 8 bases aligning to TRBD2. The CDR3 extends over 15 amino acids. Germline V gene data show CDR1 as SGHRS and CDR2 as YFSETQ. V was pared by 5 bases and J by 0 bases, with 4 bases of the junction left unmatched.

This sequence joins TRBV28 and TRBJ1-1; 8 bases fit TRBD1. The V gene end was trimmed by 5 bases and the J gene end by 1 base; junction bases not matched to a gene: 6. The CDR3 runs to 15 residues. Germline V lookup: CDR1 MDHEN, CDR2 SYDVKM. CDR3 in DNA: TGTGCCAGCAGTCGTGGACAGGGATCGAACACTGAAGCTTTCTTT. It translates to CASSRGQGSNTEAFF.

The gene calls are TRBV7-8 and TRBJ2-7; D ambiguous. Trimming stripped 8 bases from V and 3 bases from J, with 8 bases between. The germline V gene has CDR1 SGHVS and CDR2 FQNEAQ. The CDR3 runs 11 residues. The CDR3 region is CASGLDYEQYF. Here the CDR3 DNA reads TGTGCCAGCGGGCTGGACTACGAGCAGTACTTC.

The chain is built from TRBV6-1 and TRBJ2-7, with 7 positions matching TRBD1. Germline V gene lookup returns CDR1 MNHNS and CDR2 SASEGT. V shed 4 bases and J 1 base; nucleotides not matched to a gene: 10. The CDR3 spans 16 residues. As DNA, the CDR3 is TGTGCCAGCAGTGGTCACCCCGGGACAGTATCCTACGAGCAGTACTTC. It translates to CASSGHPGTVSYEQYF.

The chain uses TRBV5-8 and TRBJ2-3; 9 nucleotides line up with TRBD1. V was clipped by 7 bases and J by 6 bases; unmatched bases: 6. The CDR3 has 13 amino acids. The germline gives CDR1 SGHTS, CDR2 YDEGEE. The CDR3: CASHGQGRDTQYF. The CDR3 DNA reads TGTGCCAGCCACGGACAGGGGCGGGATACGCAGTATTTT. Variable domain in full (rest from reference TRBV5-8 and TRBJ2-3): EAGVTQSPTHLIKTRGQQATLRCSPISGHTSVYWYQQALGLGLQFLLWYDEGEERNRGNFPPRFSGRQFPNYSSELNVNALELEDSALYLCASHGQGRDTQYFGPGTRLTVL.

The chain has TRBV18 and TRBJ2-1; a weak D match, TRBD2 (6 bases). The CDR3 covers 14 residues. Trimming removed 6 bases at V and 4 bases at J, with 13 bases between. CDR1 and CDR2 from the germline V gene are KGHSH and LQKENI. The CDR3 here is CASSTAGRYNEQFF. The CDR3 DNA follows: TGTGCCAGCTCGACAGCGGGTAGATACAATGAGCAGTTCTTC.

The chain carries TRBV6-1 and TRBJ1-4; 9 bases map to TRBD1. V shed 8 bases and J 8 bases; nucleotides not matched to a gene: 9. The CDR3 length is 14 residues. Per germline, CDR1 MNHNS and CDR2 SASEGT. This CDR3 reads CASLLLDRGEKLFF. CDR3 nucleotides: TGTGCCAGCCTTCTATTGGACAGGGGAGAAAAACTGTTTTTT.

The gene calls are TRBV10-1 and TRBJ1-3; D remains unclear. Germline loops: CDR1 WNHNN, CDR2 SYGVQD (reference sequence). Deletions cut 10 bases from V and 5 bases from J, with 9 bases between. This CDR3 contains 11 residues. The CDR3 protein is CAKSKRNTIYF. CDR3 DNA: TGCGCCAAATCGAAAAGAAACACCATATATTTT.

V and J are TRBV28 and TRBJ2-1, with TRBD2 matching 9 bases. Germline lookup yields CDR1 MDHEN and CDR2 SYDVKM. Trimming cost V 3 bases and J 6 bases; bases outside gene matches: 6. The CDR3 runs to 15 residues. The CDR3 DNA reads TGTGCCAGCAGTTTTGCGGGAGGGCCTCTCAATGAGCAGTTCTTC. Translation gives CASSFAGGPLNEQFF.

The count of this clone is one. The sample carries other DNA sequences with the same CDR3. DNA for the CDR3: TGTGCCAGCAGTTTTCTCCAGGGGATCAGCTATGGCTACACCTTC. Its protein is CASSFLQGISYGYTF. This rearrangement joins TRBV28 to TRBJ1-2, with D possibly matching TRBD1 (6 bases). The CDR3 has 15 residues. Trimming removed 3 bases at V and 4 bases at J, with 15 bases between. In germline, CDR1 is MDHEN, CDR2 SYDVKM.

Here the CDR3 reads CASSLLNNNEQFF. In DNA form, the CDR3 reads TGTGCCAGCAGTTTATTAAATAACAATGAGCAGTTCTTC. This chain connects TRBV27 to TRBJ2-1; D is unclear. The CDR3 contains 13 residues. In germline, CDR1 is MNHEY, CDR2 SMNVEV (reference sequence). V lost 1 base, J lost 5 bases, and 6 bases lay in between.